The 24 T cell receptor beta chains below come from one sample, sequenced in a study of cytomegalovirus exposure and HLA in healthy donors. With 60 Vbeta and 13 Jbeta primers, the PCR was carried out. The method was immunoSEQ multiplex PCR; TCRdb's version includes in-frame clones alone and lacks a portion of them. The table shows almost 200,000 clones, with around 80% occurring only once. Sequencing was done on a sample of PBMCs. The receptors come from a young woman in good health and CMV-seropositive.

The V gene is TRBV28, the J gene TRBJ2-2, with D perhaps matching TRBD2 (6 bases). CDR3 size: 12 residues. Germline-derived CDR1 and CDR2 are MDHEN and SYDVKM. Trimming stripped 7 bases from V and 7 bases from J, with 10 bases between. The CDR3 region has the DNA TGTGCCAGCATTCGGGAGAACGGGGAGCTGTTTTTT. Its protein is CASIRENGELFF.

This sequence joins TRBV4-1 and TRBJ2-2; TRBD2 is a possible D gene (5 bases). CDR3 length: 16 residues. From germline, CDR1 is MGHRA and CDR2 YSYEKL. V lost 4 bases and J 1 base, leaving 13 bases between the germline ends. Written as DNA, the CDR3 is TGCGCCAGCAGCCCCCCCCCAGGACTGAACACCGGGGAGCTGTTTTTT. It specifies CASSPPPGLNTGELFF.

The chain combines TRBV4-2 with TRBJ2-7; D uncertain. With 0 bases removed from V and 0 bases from J, the gap between germline ends came to 12 bases. The V gene's germline CDR1 is LGHNA and CDR2 YNFKEQ. The CDR3 contains 16 residues. CDR3 coding DNA: TGTGCCAGCAGCCAAGATCTTGCGACTGGCTCCTACGAGCAGTACTTC. Its translation: CASSQDLATGSYEQYF.

This clone has a handful of counts. The J gene is TRBJ1-1, the V gene TRBV29-1; 12 nucleotides line up with TRBD1. This CDR3 spans 16 amino acids. Germline CDR1 is SQVTM and CDR2 is ANQGSEA. V lost 4 bases and J lost 4; bases outside the gene matches: 10. The CDR3 loop reads CSVGPGTGGEGTEAFF. CDR3 bases: TGCAGCGTTGGGCCCGGGACAGGGGGCGAGGGCACTGAAGCTTTCTTT.

The chain couples TRBV30 to TRBJ2-5, with 9 bases aligning to TRBD1. There are 13 residues in the CDR3. The germline V gene has CDR1 GTSNPN and CDR2 SVGIG (reference sequence). V dropped 1 base and J dropped 3; count of bases not matched to a gene: 0. The CDR3 nucleotides are TGTGCCTGGAGTGGGGACAGGGAAGAGACCCAGTACTTC. Translation gives CAWSGDREETQYF.

The CDR3 DNA follows: TGTGCCTGTACCCTTAGCGGGATCTCCTACGAGCAGTACTTC. Residues: CACTLSGISYEQYF. V is TRBV30 and J is TRBJ2-7; 8 bases are shared with TRBD2. In germline, CDR1 is GTSNPN, CDR2 SVGIG (reference sequence). The CDR3 is made up of 14 amino acids. The V segment lost 6 bases and the J segment 0 bases; nucleotides outside the gene matches: 7.

In its sample, this clone was seen a few times. Here the CDR3 reads CASSQRGPDGANQPQHF. CDR3 coding DNA: TGTGCCAGCAGCCAAAGGGGCCCGGATGGGGCGAATCAGCCCCAGCATTTT. This rearrangement joins TRBV4-2 to TRBJ1-5; D perhaps matches TRBD1 (5 bases). This CDR3 contains 17 residues. Per germline, CDR1 LGHNA and CDR2 YNFKEQ. Between the trimmed V and J ends, which lost 2 bases and 4 bases, there was a span of 18 bases.

The chain links TRBV7-9 to TRBJ1-1, with 9 bases matching TRBD1. Trimming took 5 bases from V and 6 from J; bases not matched to a gene: 7. In germline, CDR1 is SEHNR, CDR2 FQNEAQ (reference sequence). This CDR3 region has 14 residues. The chain's CDR3 is CASSPQGAKAEAFF. In DNA, the CDR3 is TGTGCCAGCAGCCCACAGGGGGCTAAGGCTGAAGCTTTCTTT.

This chain links TRBV29-1 with TRBJ2-2; 8 nucleotides agree with TRBD2. Germline V gene data show CDR1 as SQVTM and CDR2 as ANQGSEA. CDR3 size: 16 residues. J was trimmed by 4 bases and V by 1 base; bases with no gene match: 8. CDR3 bases: TGCAGCGTTGAAGGGGGCGGGGGGCGAGGCACCGGGGAGCTGTTTTTT. Encoded protein: CSVEGGGGRGTGELFF.

V usage is TRBV7-2 and J usage is TRBJ2-7, with a weak D call TRBD2 (6 bases). The CDR3 has 15 amino acids. V lost 1 base, J lost 3 bases, and 13 bases lay in between. Looked up from germline, CDR1 is SGHTA and CDR2 is FQGNSA. CDR3 amino acids: CASSLGGDGVYEQYF. In nucleotides, the CDR3 is TGTGCCAGCAGCTTAGGGGGGGACGGAGTCTACGAGCAGTACTTC. The full variable domain, with the rest looked up from reference TRBV7-2 and TRBJ2-7, is GAGVSQSPSNKVTEKGKDVELRCDPISGHTALYWYRQSLGQGLEFLIYFQGNSAPDKSGLPSDRFSAERTGGSVSTLTIQRTQQEDSAVYLCASSLGGDGVYEQYFGPGTRLTVT.

The chain has TRBV6-1 and TRBJ2-3; 7 bases align to TRBD2. The trim removed 5 bases at V and 6 bases at J, leaving 5 bases unmatched. The CDR3 loop spans 13 amino acids. The germline CDR1 and CDR2 sequences are MNHNS and SASEGT. Here the CDR3 reads CASSTSGGDTQYF. CDR3 sequence (DNA): TGTGCCAGCAGTACCTCGGGAGGTGATACGCAGTATTTT.

This chain joins TRBV11-3 and TRBJ2-1, with 7 bases matching TRBD1. The trim removed 5 bases at V and 4 bases at J, leaving 14 bases unmatched. Germline V gene sequence: CDR1 SGHNT, CDR2 YENEEA. The CDR3 has 17 residues. In nucleotides, the CDR3 is TGTGCCAGCAGCAAGAGGGACAGCCGAAATATATACAATGAGCAGTTCTTC. Its translation: CASSKRDSRNIYNEQFF.

This chain links TRBV7-8 with TRBJ2-1; no definite D call. Germline assignment: CDR1 SGHVS and CDR2 FQNEAQ. The CDR3 contains 18 residues. Trimming stripped 5 bases from V and 0 bases from J, with 20 bases between. CDR3 residues: CASSPSTGQSSSYNEQFF. The CDR3 DNA reads TGTGCCAGCAGCCCAAGCACTGGGCAGTCAAGCTCCTACAATGAGCAGTTCTTC.

The CDR3 sequence: CSGQGEETQYF. CDR3 DNA: TGCAGTGGTCAGGGCGAAGAGACCCAGTACTTC. J is TRBJ2-5 and V is TRBV20-1; D perhaps matches TRBD1 (5 bases). The V gene's germline CDR1 is DFQATT and CDR2 SNEGSKA (reference sequence). The CDR3 has 11 amino acids. The V gene lost 7 bases and the J gene lost 3 bases, with 9 bases spanning the gap.

The gene calls are TRBV5-1 and TRBJ1-3, with 9 bases aligning to TRBD1. The CDR3 spans 18 residues. Per the germline V gene, CDR1 is SGHRS and CDR2 is YFSETQ. V trimming: 4 bases; J trimming: 0 bases; junction bases outside the gene matches: 11. The CDR3 region is CASSPRGQGFFSGNTIYF. CDR3 DNA: TGCGCCAGCAGCCCCCGGGGACAGGGTTTTTTCTCTGGAAACACCATATATTTT. Based on the CDR3 plus reference TRBV5-1 and TRBJ1-3, the full variable domain is KAGVTQTPRYLIKTRGQQVTLSCSPISGHRSVSWYQQTPGQGLQFLFEYFSETQRNKGNFPGRFSGRQFSNSRSEMNVSTLELGDSALYLCASSPRGQGFFSGNTIYFGEGSWLTVV.

The chain combines TRBV6-5 with TRBJ1-3; 12 positions match TRBD1. CDR1 MNHEY and CDR2 SVGAGI come from the germline V gene. Germline trimming cut 7 bases from V and 7 bases from J; bases unmatched to any gene: 5. This CDR3 has 14 residues. CDR3 in amino acids: CASTGGTGGNTIYF. CDR3 DNA sequence: TGTGCCAGCACGGGAGGGACAGGGGGCAACACCATATATTTT.

In this sample, this clone turned up a few times. V is TRBV29-1 and J is TRBJ2-2, with 7 bases lining up with TRBD1. With 3 bases clipped from V and 4 bases from J, the junction kept 8 bases outside the gene matches. CDR1 is SQVTM and CDR2 is ANQGSEA in the germline V gene. The CDR3 totals 15 residues. The CDR3 sequence: CSVDPRQGGTGELFF. As DNA, the CDR3 is TGCAGCGTTGACCCGAGACAGGGCGGCACCGGGGAGCTGTTTTTT.

The chain carries TRBV10-3 and TRBJ1-3; D is ambiguous. V lost 3 bases to trimming and J lost 0 bases, with 12 bases between them. The CDR3 consists of 16 residues. Germline V lookup: CDR1 ENHRY, CDR2 SYGVKD. The DNA for the CDR3 is TGTGCCATCAGTGAATCCCAGCGATTCTCTGGAAACACCATATATTTT. Encoded protein: CAISESQRFSGNTIYF.

This chain links TRBV7-2 with TRBJ2-5; 11 positions match TRBD2. Germline lookup yields CDR1 SGHTA and CDR2 FQGNSA. The CDR3 consists of 16 residues. V was clipped by 4 bases and J by 5 bases; unmatched bases: 9. The CDR3 DNA is TGTGCCAGCAGCTCTAGAGTCTTAGCGGGGGGGGAGACCCAGTACTTC. Translation gives CASSSRVLAGGETQYF.

The rearrangement joins TRBV5-1 to TRBJ2-2; weak D call: TRBD2 (5 bases). Per germline, CDR1 SGHRS and CDR2 YFSETQ. The CDR3 loop spans 14 amino acids. The V end lost 6 bases, the J end lost 1 base, and 10 bases lay between the germline ends. CDR3 loop: CASKDSMNTGELFF. In DNA form, the CDR3 reads TGCGCCAGCAAGGACTCTATGAACACCGGGGAGCTGTTTTTT. The full variable domain, completed using reference TRBV5-1 and TRBJ2-2, is KAGVTQTPRYLIKTRGQQVTLSCSPISGHRSVSWYQQTPGQGLQFLFEYFSETQRNKGNFPGRFSGRQFSNSRSEMNVSTLELGDSALYLCASKDSMNTGELFFGEGSRLTVL.

The CDR3 nucleotides are TGTGCCAGCAGCTTATTTGCGGGAGGGAACAATGAGCAGTTCTTC. Residues: CASSLFAGGNNEQFF. The V and J genes are TRBV7-8 and TRBJ2-1, with TRBD2 identical over 9 bases. The CDR3 has 15 amino acids. Germline V gene lookup returns CDR1 SGHVS and CDR2 FQNEAQ. The V segment lost 2 bases and the J segment 5 bases; nucleotides outside the gene matches: 4.

V is TRBV13 and J is TRBJ1-2; D is perhaps TRBD1 (5 bases). The CDR3 covers 14 residues. Germline V gives CDR1 PRHDT, CDR2 FYEKMQ (reference sequence). The V gene lost 3 bases and the J gene lost 4 bases, with 12 bases spanning the gap. The chain's CDR3 is CASSFEQGVYGYTF. In DNA form, the CDR3 reads TGTGCCAGCAGCTTTGAACAAGGGGTCTATGGCTACACCTTC.

This clone was detected once. The V gene is TRBV6-5, the J gene TRBJ2-2, with TRBD1 as a possible D gene (5 bases). This CDR3 contains 14 residues. From germline, CDR1 is MNHEY and CDR2 SVGAGI. V was trimmed by 6 bases and J by 5 bases, leaving 13 bases between them. The CDR3 DNA sequence: TGTGCCAGCAGACCAGGGATTTTAACCGGGGAGCTGTTTTTT. It encodes CASRPGILTGELFF.

The genes are TRBV6-1 and TRBJ2-5; D might be TRBD1 (6 bases). The J call could be wrong; TRBJ2-7 is a better fit for the DNA end. The CDR3 covers 13 residues. Germline V gene data show CDR1 as MNHNS and CDR2 as SASEGT. Written as DNA, the CDR3 is TGTGCCAGCAGGAGTGGGGGCCGATACGAGCAGTACTTC. Encoded protein: CASRSGGRYEQYF.